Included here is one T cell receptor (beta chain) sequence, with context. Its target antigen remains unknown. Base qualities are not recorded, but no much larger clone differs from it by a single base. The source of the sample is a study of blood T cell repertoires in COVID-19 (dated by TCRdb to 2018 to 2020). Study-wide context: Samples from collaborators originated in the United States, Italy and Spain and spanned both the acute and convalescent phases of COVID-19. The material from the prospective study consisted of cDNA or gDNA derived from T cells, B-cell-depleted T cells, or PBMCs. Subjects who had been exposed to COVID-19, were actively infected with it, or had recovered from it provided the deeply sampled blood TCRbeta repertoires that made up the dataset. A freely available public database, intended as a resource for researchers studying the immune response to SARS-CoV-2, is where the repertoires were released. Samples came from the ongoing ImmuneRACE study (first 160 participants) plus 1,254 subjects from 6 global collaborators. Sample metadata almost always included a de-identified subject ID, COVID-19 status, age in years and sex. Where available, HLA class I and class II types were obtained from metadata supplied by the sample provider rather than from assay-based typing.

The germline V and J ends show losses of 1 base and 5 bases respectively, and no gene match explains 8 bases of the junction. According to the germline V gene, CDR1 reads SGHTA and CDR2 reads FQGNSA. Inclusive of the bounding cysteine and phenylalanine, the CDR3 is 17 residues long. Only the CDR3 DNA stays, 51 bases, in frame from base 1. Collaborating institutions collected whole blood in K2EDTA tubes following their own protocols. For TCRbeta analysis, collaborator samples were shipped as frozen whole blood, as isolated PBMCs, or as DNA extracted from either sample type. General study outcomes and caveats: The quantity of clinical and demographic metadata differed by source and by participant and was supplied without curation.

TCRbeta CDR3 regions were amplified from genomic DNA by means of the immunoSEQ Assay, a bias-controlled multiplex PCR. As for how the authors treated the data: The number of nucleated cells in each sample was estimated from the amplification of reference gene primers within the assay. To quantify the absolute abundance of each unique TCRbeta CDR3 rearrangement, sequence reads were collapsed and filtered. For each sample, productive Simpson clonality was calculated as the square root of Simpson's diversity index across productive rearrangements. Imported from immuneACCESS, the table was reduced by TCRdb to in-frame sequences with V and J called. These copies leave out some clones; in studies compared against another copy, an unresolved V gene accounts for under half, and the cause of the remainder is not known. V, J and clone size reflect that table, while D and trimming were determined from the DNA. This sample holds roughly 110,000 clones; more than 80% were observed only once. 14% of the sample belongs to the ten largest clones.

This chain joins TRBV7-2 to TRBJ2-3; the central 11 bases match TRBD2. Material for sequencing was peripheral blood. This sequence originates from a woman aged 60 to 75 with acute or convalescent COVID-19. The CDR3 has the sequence CASSLVSSGGLGDTQYF. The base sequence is TGTGCCAGCAGCTTAGTCTCTAGCGGGGGGCTGGGAGATACGCAGTATTTT.